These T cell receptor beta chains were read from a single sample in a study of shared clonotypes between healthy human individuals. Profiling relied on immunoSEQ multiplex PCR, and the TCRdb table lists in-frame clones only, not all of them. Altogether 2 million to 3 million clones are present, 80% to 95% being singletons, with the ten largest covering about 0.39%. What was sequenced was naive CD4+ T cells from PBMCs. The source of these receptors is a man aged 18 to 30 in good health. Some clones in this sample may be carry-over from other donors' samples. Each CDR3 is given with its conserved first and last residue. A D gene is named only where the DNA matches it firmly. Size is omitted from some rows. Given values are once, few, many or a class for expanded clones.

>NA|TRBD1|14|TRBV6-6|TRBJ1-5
CASSDTGVDQPQHF
TGTGCCAGCAGCGACACAGGGGTAGATCAGCCCCAGCATTTT
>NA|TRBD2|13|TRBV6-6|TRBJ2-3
CASGSGSTDTQYF
TGTGCCAGCGGTAGCGGGAGCACAGATACGCAGTATTTT
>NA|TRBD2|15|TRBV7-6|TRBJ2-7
CASSLIGGSSYEQYF
TGTGCCAGCAGCTTAATCGGGGGGTCCTCCTACGAGCAGTACTTC
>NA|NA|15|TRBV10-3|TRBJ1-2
CAIRPQRGPWRGYTF
TGTGCCATCAGGCCCCAAAGGGGCCCCTGGAGGGGCTACACCTTC
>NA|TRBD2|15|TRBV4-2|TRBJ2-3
CASSQASGRTDTQYF
TGTGCCAGCAGCCAAGCTAGCGGACGCACAGATACGCAGTATTTT
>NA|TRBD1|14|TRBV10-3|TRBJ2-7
CAIRAPGQGYEQYF
TGTGCCATCAGGGCCCCGGGACAGGGCTACGAGCAGTACTTC
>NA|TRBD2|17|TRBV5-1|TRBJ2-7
CASSGDSSPAGAYEQYF
TGCGCCAGCAGCGGGGATTCGAGCCCGGCGGGAGCCTACGAGCAGTACTTC
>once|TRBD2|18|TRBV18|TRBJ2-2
CASSPLGLAGSNTGELFF
TGTGCCAGCTCACCACTGGGACTAGCGGGTTCGAACACCGGGGAGCTGTTTTTT
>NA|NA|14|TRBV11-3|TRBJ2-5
CASSLEGARETQYF
TGTGCCAGCAGCTTAGAAGGGGCGCGGGAGACCCAGTACTTC
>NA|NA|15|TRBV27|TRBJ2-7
CASSFWGGGGYEQYF
TGTGCCAGCAGTTTTTGGGGTGGGGGTGGGTACGAGCAGTACTTC
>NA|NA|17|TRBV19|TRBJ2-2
CASSASPRGRVNPELFF
TGTGCCAGTAGTGCCTCACCCCGCGGCAGGGTAAACCCGGAGCTGTTTTTT
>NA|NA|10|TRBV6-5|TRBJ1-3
CASIGNTIYF
TGTGCCAGCATTGGAAACACCATATATTTT
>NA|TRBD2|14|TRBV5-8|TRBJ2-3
CASRSVAGSYTQYF
TGTGCCAGCAGGTCCGTAGCGGGATCGTATACGCAGTATTTT
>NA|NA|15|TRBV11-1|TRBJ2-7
CASSLFRQNAYEQYF
TGTGCCAGCAGCTTGTTTCGGCAGAATGCCTACGAGCAGTACTTC
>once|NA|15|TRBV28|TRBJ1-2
CASSLFRGEGYGYTF
TGTGCCAGCAGTTTATTTAGGGGAGAGGGCTATGGCTACACCTTC
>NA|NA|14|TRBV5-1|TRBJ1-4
CASSFGGRGEKLFF
TGCGCCAGCAGCTTTGGGGGAAGAGGGGAAAAACTGTTTTTT
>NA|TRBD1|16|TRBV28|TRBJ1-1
CASRVTGGLVNTEAFF
TGTGCCAGCAGAGTGACAGGGGGCCTCGTGAACACTGAAGCTTTCTTT
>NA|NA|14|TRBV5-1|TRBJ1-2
CASSLVTNNYGYTF
TGCGCCAGCAGCTTGGTTACCAATAACTATGGCTACACCTTC
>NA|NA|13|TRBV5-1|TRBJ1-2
CASSSHENYGYTF
TGCGCCAGCAGCAGTCACGAAAACTATGGCTACACCTTC
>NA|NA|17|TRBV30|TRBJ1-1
CAWSVFSGPIRRPEAFF
TGTGCCTGGAGTGTATTTAGCGGGCCCATCAGGCGTCCTGAAGCTTTCTTT
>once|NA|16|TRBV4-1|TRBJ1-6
CASSQPREGDNSPLHF
TGCGCCAGCAGCCAACCGAGGGAGGGGGATAATTCACCCCTCCACTTT
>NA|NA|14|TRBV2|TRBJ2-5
CASSNGPSPETQYF
TGTGCCAGCAGTAACGGGCCTAGCCCGGAGACCCAGTACTTC
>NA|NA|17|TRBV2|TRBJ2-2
CASMASSRGWNTGELFF
TGTGCCAGCATGGCTAGTTCGCGGGGATGGAACACCGGGGAGCTGTTTTTT
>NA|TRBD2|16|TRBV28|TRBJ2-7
CASRGREGRSNYEQYF
TGTGCCAGCAGGGGCCGGGAGGGCCGCTCCAACTACGAGCAGTACTTC
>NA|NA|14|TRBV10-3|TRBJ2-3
CAISESFAADTQYF
TGTGCCATCAGTGAGTCGTTCGCCGCAGATACGCAGTATTTT
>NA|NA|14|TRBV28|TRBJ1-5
CASSPLAENQPQHF
TGTGCCAGCAGTCCCCTCGCGGAGAATCAGCCCCAGCATTTT
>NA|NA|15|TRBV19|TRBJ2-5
CASSIAGPPGETQYF
TGTGCCAGTAGTATAGCGGGACCCCCCGGGGAGACCCAGTACTTC